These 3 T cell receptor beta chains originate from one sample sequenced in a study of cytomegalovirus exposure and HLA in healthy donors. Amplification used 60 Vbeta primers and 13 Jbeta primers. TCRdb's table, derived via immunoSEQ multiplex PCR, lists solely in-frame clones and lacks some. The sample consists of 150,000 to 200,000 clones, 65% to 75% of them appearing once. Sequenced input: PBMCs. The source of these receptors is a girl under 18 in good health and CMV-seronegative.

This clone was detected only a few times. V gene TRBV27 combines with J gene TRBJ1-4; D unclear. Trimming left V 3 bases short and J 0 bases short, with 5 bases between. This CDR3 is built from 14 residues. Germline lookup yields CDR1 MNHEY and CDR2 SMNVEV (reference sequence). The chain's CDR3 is CASSFSATNEKLFF. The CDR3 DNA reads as TGTGCCAGCAGTTTCTCAGCAACTAATGAAAAACTGTTTTTT. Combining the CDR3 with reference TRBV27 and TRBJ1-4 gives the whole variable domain EAQVTQNPRYLITVTGKKLTVTCSQNMNHEYMSWYRQDPGLGLRQIYYSMNVEVTDKGDVPEGYKVSRKEKRNFPLILESPSPNQTSLYFCASSFSATNEKLFFGSGTQLSVL.

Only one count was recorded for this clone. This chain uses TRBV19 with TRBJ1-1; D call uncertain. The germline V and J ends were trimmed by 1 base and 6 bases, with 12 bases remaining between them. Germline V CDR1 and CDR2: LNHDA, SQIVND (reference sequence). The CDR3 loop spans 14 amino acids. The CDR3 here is CASSIGVRVSEAFF. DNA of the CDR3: TGTGCCAGTAGTATAGGAGTAAGAGTCTCTGAAGCTTTCTTT.

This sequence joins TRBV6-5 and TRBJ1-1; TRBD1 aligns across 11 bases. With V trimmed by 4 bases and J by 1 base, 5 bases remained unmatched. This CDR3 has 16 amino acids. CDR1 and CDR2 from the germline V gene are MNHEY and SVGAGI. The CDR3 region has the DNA TGTGCCAGCAGTTCTCCGGACAGGGGGCCGAACACTGAAGCTTTCTTT. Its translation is CASSSPDRGPNTEAFF.